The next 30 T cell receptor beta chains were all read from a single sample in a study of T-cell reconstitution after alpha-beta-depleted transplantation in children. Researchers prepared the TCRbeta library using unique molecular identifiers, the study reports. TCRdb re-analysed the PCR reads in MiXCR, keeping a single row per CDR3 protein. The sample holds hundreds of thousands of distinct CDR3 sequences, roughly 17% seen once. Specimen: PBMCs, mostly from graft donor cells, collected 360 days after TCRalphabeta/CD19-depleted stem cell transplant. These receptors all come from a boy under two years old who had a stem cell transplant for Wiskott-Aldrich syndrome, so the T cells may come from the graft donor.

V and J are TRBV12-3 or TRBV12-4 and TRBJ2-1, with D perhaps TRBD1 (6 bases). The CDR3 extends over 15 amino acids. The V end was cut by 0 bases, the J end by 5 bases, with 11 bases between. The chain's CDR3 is CASSLAGAGNNEQFF. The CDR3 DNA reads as TGTGCCAGCAGTTTAGCGGGGGCCGGGAACAATGAGCAGTTCTTC.

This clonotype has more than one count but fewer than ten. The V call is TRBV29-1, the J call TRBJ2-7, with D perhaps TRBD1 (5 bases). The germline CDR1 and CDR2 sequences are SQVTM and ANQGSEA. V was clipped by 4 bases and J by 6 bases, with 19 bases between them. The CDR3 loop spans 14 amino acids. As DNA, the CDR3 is TGCAGCGTTGTCAGTCCTCAGGGCCTTCGCGAGCAGTACTTC. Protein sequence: CSVVSPQGLREQYF.

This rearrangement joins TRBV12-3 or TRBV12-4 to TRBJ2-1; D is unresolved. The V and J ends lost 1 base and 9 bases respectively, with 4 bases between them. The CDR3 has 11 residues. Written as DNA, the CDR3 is TGTGCCAGCAGTTTAGTGAGTGAGCAGTTCTTC. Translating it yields CASSLVSEQFF.

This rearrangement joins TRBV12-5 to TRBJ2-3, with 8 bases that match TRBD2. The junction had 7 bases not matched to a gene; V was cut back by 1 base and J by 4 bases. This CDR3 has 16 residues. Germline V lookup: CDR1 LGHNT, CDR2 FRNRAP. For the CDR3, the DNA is TGTGCTAGTGGTTTGGAGACCGGGGGGGCCTCAGATACGCAGTATTTT. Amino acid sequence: CASGLETGGASDTQYF.

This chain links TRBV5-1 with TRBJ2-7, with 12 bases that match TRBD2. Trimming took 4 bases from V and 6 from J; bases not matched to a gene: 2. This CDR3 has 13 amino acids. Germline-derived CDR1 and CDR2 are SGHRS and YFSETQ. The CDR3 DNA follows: TGCGCCAGCAGCGTACTAGCGGGAGGCGAGCAGTACTTC. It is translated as CASSVLAGGEQYF. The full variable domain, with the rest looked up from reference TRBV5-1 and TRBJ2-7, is KAGVTQTPRYLIKTRGQQVTLSCSPISGHRSVSWYQQTPGQGLQFLFEYFSETQRNKGNFPGRFSGRQFSNSRSEMNVSTLELGDSALYLCASSVLAGGEQYFGPGTRLTVT.

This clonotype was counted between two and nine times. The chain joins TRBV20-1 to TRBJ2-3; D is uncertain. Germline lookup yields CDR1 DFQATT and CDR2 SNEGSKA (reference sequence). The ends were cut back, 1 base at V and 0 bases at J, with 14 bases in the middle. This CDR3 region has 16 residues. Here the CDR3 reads CSARVARRYSTDTQYF. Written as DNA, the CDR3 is TGCAGTGCTAGAGTGGCCCGACGATACAGCACAGATACGCAGTATTTT.

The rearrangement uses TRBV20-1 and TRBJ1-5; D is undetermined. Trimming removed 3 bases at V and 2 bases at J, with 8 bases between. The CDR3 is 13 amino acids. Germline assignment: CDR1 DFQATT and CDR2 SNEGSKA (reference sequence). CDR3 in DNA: TGCAGTGCTAGGTTTGGGGGCAATCAGCCCCAGCATTTT. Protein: CSARFGGNQPQHF.

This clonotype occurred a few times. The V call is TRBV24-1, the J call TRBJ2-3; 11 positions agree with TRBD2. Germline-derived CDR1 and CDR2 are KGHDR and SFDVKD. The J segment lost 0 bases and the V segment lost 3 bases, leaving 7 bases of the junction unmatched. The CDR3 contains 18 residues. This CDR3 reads CATSDPIIAGGSTDTQYF. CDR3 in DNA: TGTGCCACCAGTGATCCGATCATAGCGGGAGGGAGCACAGATACGCAGTATTTT.

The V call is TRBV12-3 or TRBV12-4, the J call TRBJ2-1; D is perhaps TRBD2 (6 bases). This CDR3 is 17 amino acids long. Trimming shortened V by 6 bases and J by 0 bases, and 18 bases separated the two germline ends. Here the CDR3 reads CASSPLEGGTSYNEQFF. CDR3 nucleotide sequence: TGTGCCAGCAGCCCCCTGGAGGGAGGTACCTCCTACAATGAGCAGTTCTTC.

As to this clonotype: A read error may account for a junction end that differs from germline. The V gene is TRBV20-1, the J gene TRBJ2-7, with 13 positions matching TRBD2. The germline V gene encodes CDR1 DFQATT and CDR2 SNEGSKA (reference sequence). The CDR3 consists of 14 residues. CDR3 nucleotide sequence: TGCAGTGCTAGGGGGACTAGCGGGATTTCCGAGCAGTGCTTC. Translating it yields CSARGTSGISEQCF.

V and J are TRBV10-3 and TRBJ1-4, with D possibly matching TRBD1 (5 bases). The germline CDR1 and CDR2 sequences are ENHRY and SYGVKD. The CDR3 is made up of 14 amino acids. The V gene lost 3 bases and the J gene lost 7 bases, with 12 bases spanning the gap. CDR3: CAISDRVGGEKLFF. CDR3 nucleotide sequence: TGTGCCATCAGTGACAGGGTCGGAGGTGAAAAACTGTTTTTT.

As DNA, the CDR3 is TGTGCCAGCACCTTGGCGGGAAGGGTCAATGAGCAGTTCTTC. Protein sequence: CASTLAGRVNEQFF. This chain joins TRBV6-1 and TRBJ2-1; TRBD2 is a possible D gene (6 bases). The CDR3 runs to 14 residues. Trimming pared 7 bases from V and 6 bases from J, leaving 16 bases between. Germline loops: CDR1 MNHNS, CDR2 SASEGT.

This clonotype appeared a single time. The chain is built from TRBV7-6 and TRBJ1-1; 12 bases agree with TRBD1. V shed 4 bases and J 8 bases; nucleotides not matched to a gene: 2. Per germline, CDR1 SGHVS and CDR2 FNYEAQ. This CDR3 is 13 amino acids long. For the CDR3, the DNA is TGTGCCAGCAGCTCAGGGACAGGGGGCGAAGCTTTCTTT. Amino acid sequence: CASSSGTGGEAFF.

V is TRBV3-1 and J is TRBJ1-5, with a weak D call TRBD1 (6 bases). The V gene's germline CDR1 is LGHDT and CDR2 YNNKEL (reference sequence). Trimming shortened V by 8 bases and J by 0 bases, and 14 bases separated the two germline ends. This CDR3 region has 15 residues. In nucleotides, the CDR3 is TGTGCCAGCTCCCAGACAGGCGGTAGCAATCAGCCCCAGCATTTT. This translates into CASSQTGGSNQPQHF.

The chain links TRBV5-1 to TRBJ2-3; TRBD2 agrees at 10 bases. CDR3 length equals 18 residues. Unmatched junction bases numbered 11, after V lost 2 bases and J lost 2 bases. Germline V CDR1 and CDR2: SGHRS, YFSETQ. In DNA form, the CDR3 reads TGCGCCAGCAGCTTAGGGAGGGGTGGACTAGCGGTCACAGATACGCAGTATTTT. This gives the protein CASSLGRGGLAVTDTQYF.

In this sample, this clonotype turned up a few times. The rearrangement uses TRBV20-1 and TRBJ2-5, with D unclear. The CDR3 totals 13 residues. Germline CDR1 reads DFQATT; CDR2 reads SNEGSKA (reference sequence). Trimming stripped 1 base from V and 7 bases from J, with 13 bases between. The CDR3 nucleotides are TGCAGTGCTAGAGGGACCCCCGGCAGGACCCAGTACTTC. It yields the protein CSARGTPGRTQYF.

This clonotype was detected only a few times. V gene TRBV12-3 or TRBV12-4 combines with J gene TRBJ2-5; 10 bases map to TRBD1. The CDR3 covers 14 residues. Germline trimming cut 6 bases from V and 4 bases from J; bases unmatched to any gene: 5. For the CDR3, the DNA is TGTGCCAGCAGGTCCGGGACAGGGGTAGAGACCCAGTACTTC. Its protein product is CASRSGTGVETQYF.

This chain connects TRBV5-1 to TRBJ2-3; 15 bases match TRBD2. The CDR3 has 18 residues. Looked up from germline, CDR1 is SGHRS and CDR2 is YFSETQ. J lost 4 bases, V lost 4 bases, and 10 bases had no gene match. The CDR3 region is CASSHRTSGGAAADTQYF. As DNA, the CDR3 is TGCGCCAGCAGCCATCGGACTAGCGGGGGGGCAGCCGCAGATACGCAGTATTTT.

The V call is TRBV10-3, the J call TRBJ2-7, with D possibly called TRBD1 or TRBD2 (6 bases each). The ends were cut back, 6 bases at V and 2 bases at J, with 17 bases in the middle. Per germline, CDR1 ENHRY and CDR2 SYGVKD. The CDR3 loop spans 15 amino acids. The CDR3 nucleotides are TGTGCCATCAGCATAGGGGGGTTCCCCCCCTACGAGCAGTACTTC. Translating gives CAISIGGFPPYEQYF.

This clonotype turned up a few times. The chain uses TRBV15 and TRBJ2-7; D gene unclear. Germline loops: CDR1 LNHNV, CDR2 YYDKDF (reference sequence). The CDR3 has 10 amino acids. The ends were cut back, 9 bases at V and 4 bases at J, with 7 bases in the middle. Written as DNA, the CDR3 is TGTGCCACTACCGCTTACGAGCAGTACTTC. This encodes CATTAYEQYF.

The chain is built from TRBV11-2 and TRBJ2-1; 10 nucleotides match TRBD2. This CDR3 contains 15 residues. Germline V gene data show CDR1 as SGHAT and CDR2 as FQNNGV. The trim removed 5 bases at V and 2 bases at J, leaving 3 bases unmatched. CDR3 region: CASSTGTSAYNEQFF. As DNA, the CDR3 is TGTGCCAGCAGCACCGGGACTAGCGCCTACAATGAGCAGTTCTTC.

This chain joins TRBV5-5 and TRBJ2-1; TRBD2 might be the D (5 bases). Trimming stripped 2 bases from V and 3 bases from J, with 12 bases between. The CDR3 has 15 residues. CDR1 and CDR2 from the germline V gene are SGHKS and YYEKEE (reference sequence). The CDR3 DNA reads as TGTGCCAGCAGCTTACTTCCGGGATTCTACAATGAGCAGTTCTTC. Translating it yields CASSLLPGFYNEQFF.

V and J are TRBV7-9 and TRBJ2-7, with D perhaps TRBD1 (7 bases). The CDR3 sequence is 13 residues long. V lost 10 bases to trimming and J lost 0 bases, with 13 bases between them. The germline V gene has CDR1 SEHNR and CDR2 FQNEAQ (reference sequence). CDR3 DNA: TGTGCCACTGCAGGGGGGAGCTCCTACGAGCAGTACTTC. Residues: CATAGGSSYEQYF.

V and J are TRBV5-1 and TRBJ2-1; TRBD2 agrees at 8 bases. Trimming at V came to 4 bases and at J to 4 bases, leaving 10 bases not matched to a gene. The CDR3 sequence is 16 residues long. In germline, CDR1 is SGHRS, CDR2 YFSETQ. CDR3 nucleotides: TGCGCCAGCAGCCTGAGTACGGGACTAGTATACAATGAGCAGTTCTTC. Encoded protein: CASSLSTGLVYNEQFF.

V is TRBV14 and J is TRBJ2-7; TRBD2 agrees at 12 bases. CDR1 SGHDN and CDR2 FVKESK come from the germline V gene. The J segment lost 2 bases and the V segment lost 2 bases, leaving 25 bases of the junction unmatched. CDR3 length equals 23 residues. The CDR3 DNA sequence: TGTGCCAGCAGCCAAACCCCGGGGGTAACTCGACTAGCGGGAGTGATCAAACCCTACGAGCAGTACTTC. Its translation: CASSQTPGVTRLAGVIKPYEQYF.

The CDR3 here is CASSYSPTGASVGTQYF. The CDR3 DNA reads TGTGCCAGCAGTTATTCTCCGACAGGGGCGAGCGTGGGGACCCAGTACTTC. The genes are TRBV6-5 and TRBJ2-5; 8 bases align to TRBD1. After removal of 3 bases from V and 7 bases from J, the junction contained 16 bases not matched to a gene. Per the germline V gene, CDR1 is MNHEY and CDR2 is SVGAGI. The CDR3 has 17 residues.

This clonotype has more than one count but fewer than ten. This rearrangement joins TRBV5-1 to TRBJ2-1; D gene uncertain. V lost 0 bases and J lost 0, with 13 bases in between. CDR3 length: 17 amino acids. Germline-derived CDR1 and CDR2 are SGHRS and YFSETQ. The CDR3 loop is CASSLVVSLSSYNEQFF. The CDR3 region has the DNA TGCGCCAGCAGCTTGGTGGTCTCCCTGAGCTCCTACAATGAGCAGTTCTTC.

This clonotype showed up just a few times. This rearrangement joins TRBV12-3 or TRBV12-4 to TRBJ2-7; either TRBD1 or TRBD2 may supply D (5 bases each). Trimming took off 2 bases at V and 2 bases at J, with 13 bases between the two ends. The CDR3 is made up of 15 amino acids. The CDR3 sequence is CASSLILGTAYEQYF. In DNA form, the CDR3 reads TGTGCCAGCAGTTTAATCCTCGGGACGGCCTACGAGCAGTACTTC.

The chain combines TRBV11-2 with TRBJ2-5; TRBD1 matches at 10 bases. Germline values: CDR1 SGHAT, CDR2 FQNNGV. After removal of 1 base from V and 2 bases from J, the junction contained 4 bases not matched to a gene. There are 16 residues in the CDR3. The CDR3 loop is CASSLAGQGLQETQYF. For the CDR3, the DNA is TGTGCCAGCAGCTTAGCGGGACAGGGGTTACAAGAGACCCAGTACTTC.

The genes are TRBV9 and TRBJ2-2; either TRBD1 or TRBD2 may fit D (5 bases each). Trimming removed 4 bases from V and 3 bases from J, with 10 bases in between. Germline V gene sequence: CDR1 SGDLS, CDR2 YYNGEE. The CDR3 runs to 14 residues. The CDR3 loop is CASSPGRYTGELFF. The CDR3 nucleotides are TGTGCCAGCAGCCCGGGACGGTACACCGGGGAGCTGTTTTTT.